These 8 T cell receptor beta chains were all obtained from the same sample, sequenced in a study of CD8+ T cells in alopecia areata (dated by TCRdb to the late 2010s). The library was generated by the immunoSEQ multiplex PCR assay. RNA was extracted from all samples and reverse transcribed into cDNA, which served as template for TCR sequencing. The table comes from immuneACCESS by way of TCRdb, which keeps in-frame sequences with V and J called. Part of the clones is missing from these tables; in studies checked, under half for an unresolved V gene and the rest for unknown reasons. This sample gives 150,000 to 200,000 clones in total; 59% of them show up just once. The ten largest clones take up roughly 15% of the sample. The time point label of this sample denotes: baseline before oral tofacitinib. Source: CD4+ T cells sorted from blood, taken at week 0. The receptors derive from a human donor with alopecia areata.

The V gene is TRBV5-1, the J gene TRBJ2-5, with a possible D match to TRBD1 (7 bases). This CDR3 has 15 residues. Between the trimmed V and J ends, which lost 1 base and 5 bases, there was a span of 15 bases. Germline V gene lookup returns CDR1 SGHRS and CDR2 YFSETQ. CDR3 loop: CASSLMEGAGETQYF. CDR3 DNA: TGCGCCAGCAGCTTGATGGAGGGGGCTGGGGAGACCCAGTACTTC.

The V call is TRBV25-1, the J call TRBJ1-3; D remains unclear. The V gene lost 1 base and the J gene lost 6 bases, with 1 base spanning the gap. From germline, CDR1 is MGHDK and CDR2 SYGVNS. The CDR3 is 11 residues long. The CDR3, as DNA: TGTGCCAGCAGTGAATTAAACACCATATATTTT. It is translated as CASSELNTIYF.

V is TRBV10-2 and J is TRBJ1-5; D remains ambiguous. This CDR3 is 13 amino acids long. Germline lookup yields CDR1 WSHSY and CDR2 SAAADI. V lost 0 bases and J 6 bases, leaving 6 bases between the germline ends. The CDR3 DNA reads as TGCGCCAGCAGTGAGTCGGGGAGTCAGCCCCAGCATTTT. It encodes CASSESGSQPQHF.

The table lists this clone with a few counts. This chain connects TRBV5-1 to TRBJ2-3, with TRBD1 matching over 7 bases. The CDR3 runs 17 residues. V lost 4 bases to trimming and J lost 6 bases; unmatched junction nucleotides: 17. The germline CDR1 and CDR2 sequences are SGHRS and YFSETQ. In nucleotides, the CDR3 is TGCGCCAGCAGCCCGGAGAATTGGAAGACAGGGCTGGATACGCAGTATTTT. The encoded protein is CASSPENWKTGLDTQYF.

Remarks on this clone: Other DNA sequences in this sample translate to the same CDR3. DNA of the CDR3: TGCAGCGTTGATCGTGACAGAACCGAAGCTTTCTTT. Its translation is CSVDRDRTEAFF. The chain couples TRBV29-1 to TRBJ1-1; D is possibly TRBD1 (5 bases). The CDR3 totals 12 residues. V lost 3 bases to trimming and J lost 8 bases, with 13 bases between them. Germline V gene lookup returns CDR1 SQVTM and CDR2 ANQGSEA.

The chain recombines TRBV2 with TRBJ1-5; D uncertain. Germline V gene data show CDR1 as SNHLY and CDR2 as FYNNEI. This CDR3 is built from 15 residues. Trimming removed 4 bases from V and 3 bases from J, with 13 bases in between. The CDR3 coding sequence is TGTGCCAGCAGTGTGGAAGGTCAGACCAATCAGCCCCAGCATTTT. Translated, it gives CASSVEGQTNQPQHF.

The chain uses TRBV29-1 and TRBJ2-2; D perhaps matches TRBD2 (6 bases). V shed 4 bases and J shed 4 bases, with 16 bases lying between them. Germline CDR1 SQVTM, CDR2 ANQGSEA. The CDR3 has 15 amino acids. CDR3 nucleotide sequence: TGCAGCGTTGTGGTAGGGCGGGGCCGCACCGGGGAGCTGTTTTTT. It yields the protein CSVVVGRGRTGELFF.

This sequence joins TRBV2 and TRBJ1-2, with TRBD1 identical over 9 bases. Losses at the gene ends were 4 bases for V and 5 bases for J; bases not matched to a gene: 8. There are 15 residues in the CDR3. Per germline, CDR1 SNHLY and CDR2 FYNNEI. DNA for the CDR3: TGTGCCAGCAGTGTCATGGGACAGGGAGGGTATGGCTACACCTTC. This gives the protein CASSVMGQGGYGYTF. Based on the CDR3 plus reference TRBV2 and TRBJ1-2, the full variable domain is EPEVTQTPSHQVTQMGQEVILRCVPISNHLYFYWYRQILGQKVEFLVSFYNNEISEKSEIFDDQFSVERPDGSNFTLKIRSTKLEDSAMYFCASSVMGQGGYGYTFGSGTRLTVV.